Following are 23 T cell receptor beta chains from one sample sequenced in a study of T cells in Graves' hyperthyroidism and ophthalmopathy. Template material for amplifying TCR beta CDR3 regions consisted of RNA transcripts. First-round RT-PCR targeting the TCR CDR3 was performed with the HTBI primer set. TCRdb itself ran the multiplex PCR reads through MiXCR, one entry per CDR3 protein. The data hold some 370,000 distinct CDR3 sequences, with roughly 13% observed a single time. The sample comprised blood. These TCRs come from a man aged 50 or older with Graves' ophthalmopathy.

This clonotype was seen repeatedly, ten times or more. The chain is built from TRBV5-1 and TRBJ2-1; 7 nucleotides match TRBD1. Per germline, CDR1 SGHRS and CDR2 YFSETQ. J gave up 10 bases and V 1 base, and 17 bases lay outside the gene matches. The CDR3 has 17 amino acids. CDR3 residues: CASSLNYRSTTTGEQFF. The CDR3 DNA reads TGCGCCAGCAGCTTGAATTACCGCTCAACCACGACAGGGGAGCAGTTCTTC. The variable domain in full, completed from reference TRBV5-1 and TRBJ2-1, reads KAGVTQTPRYLIKTRGQQVTLSCSPISGHRSVSWYQQTPGQGLQFLFEYFSETQRNKGNFPGRFSGRQFSNSRSEMNVSTLELGDSALYLCASSLNYRSTTTGEQFFGPGTRLTVL.

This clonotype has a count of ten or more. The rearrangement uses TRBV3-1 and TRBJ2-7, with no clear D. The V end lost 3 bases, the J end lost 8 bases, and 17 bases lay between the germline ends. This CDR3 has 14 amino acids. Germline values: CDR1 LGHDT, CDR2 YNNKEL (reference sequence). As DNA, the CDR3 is TGTGCCAGCAGCCAGCTCCCAGGAGTCCCCCAGCAGTACTTC. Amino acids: CASSQLPGVPQQYF.

The CDR3 reads CASSSRANEQFF. The CDR3 DNA sequence: TGTGCCAGCAGTTCTAGGGCCAATGAGCAGTTCTTC. The chain recombines TRBV5-4 with TRBJ2-1; D is undetermined. Per germline, CDR1 SGHNT and CDR2 YYREEE (reference sequence). The CDR3 spans 12 residues. The germline V and J ends were trimmed by 5 bases and 6 bases, with 9 bases remaining between them. Combining the CDR3 with reference TRBV5-4 and TRBJ2-1 gives the whole variable domain ETGVTQSPTHLIKTRGQQVTLRCSSQSGHNTVSWYQQALGQGPQFIFQYYREEENGRGNFPPRFSGLQFPNYSSELNVNALELDDSALYLCASSSRANEQFFGPGTRLTVL.

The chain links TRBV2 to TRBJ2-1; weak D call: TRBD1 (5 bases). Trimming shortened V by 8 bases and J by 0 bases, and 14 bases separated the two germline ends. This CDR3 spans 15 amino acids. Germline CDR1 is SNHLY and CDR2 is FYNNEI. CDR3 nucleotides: TGTGCCAGCTCGTGGGGCAGGAGCTCCTACAATGAGCAGTTCTTC. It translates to CASSWGRSSYNEQFF.

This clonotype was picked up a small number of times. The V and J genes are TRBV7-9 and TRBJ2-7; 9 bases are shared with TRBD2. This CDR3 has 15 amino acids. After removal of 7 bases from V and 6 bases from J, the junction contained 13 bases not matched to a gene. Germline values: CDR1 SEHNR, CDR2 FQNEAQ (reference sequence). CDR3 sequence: CASTRSGRPSLEQYF. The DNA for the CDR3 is TGTGCCAGCACCCGTAGCGGGAGACCTTCTCTCGAGCAGTACTTC.

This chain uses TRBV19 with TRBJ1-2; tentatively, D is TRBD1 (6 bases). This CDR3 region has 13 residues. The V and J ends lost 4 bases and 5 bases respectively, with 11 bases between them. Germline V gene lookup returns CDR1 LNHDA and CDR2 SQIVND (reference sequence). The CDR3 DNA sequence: TGTGCCAGTAGTAAGGGACATCTATATGGCTACACCTTC. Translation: CASSKGHLYGYTF.

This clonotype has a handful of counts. The CDR3: CASSPRGGNEQFF. The CDR3 region has the DNA TGTGCCAGCAGCCCCCGAGGGGGGAATGAGCAGTTCTTC. The rearrangement uses TRBV3-1 and TRBJ2-1, with D perhaps matching TRBD1 or TRBD2 (6 bases each). Between the trimmed V and J ends, which lost 4 bases and 7 bases, there was a span of 11 bases. CDR3 length: 13 amino acids. From germline, CDR1 is LGHDT and CDR2 YNNKEL (reference sequence).

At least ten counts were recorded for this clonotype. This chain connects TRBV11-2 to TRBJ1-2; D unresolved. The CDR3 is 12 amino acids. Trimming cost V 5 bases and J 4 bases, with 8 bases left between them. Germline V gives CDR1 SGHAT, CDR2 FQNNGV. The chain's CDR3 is CASSREFYGYTF. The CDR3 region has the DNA TGTGCCAGCAGCCGAGAATTCTATGGCTACACCTTC.

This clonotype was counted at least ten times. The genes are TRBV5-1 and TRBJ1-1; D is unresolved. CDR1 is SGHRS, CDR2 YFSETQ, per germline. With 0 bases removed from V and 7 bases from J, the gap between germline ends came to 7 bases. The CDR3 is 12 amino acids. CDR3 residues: CASSLAEGEAFF. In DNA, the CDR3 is TGCGCCAGCAGCTTGGCAGAGGGTGAAGCTTTCTTT.

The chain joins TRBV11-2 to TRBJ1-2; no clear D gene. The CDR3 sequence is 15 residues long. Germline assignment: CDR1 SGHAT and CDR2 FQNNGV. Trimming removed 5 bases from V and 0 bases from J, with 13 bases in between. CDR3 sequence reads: CASSHESSANYGYTF. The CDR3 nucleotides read TGTGCCAGCAGCCACGAATCTTCAGCTAACTATGGCTACACCTTC. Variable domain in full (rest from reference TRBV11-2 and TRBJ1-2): EAGVAQSPRYKIIEKRQSVAFWCNPISGHATLYWYQQILGQGPKLLIQFQNNGVVDDSQLPKDRFSAERLKGVDSTLKIQPAKLEDSAVYLCASSHESSANYGYTFGSGTRLTVV.

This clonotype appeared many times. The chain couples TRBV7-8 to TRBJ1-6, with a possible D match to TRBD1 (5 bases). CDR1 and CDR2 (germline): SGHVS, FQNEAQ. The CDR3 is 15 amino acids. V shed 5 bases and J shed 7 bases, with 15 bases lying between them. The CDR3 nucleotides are TGTGCCAGCAGCCCCCCCGCGGGGACGAATTCACCCCTCCACTTT. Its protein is CASSPPAGTNSPLHF. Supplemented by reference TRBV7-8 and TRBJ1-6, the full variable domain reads GAGVSQSPRYKVAKRGQDVALRCDPISGHVSLFWYQQALGQGPEFLTYFQNEAQLDKSGLPSDRFFAERPEGSVSTLKIQRTQQEDSAVYLCASSPPAGTNSPLHFGNGTRLTVT.

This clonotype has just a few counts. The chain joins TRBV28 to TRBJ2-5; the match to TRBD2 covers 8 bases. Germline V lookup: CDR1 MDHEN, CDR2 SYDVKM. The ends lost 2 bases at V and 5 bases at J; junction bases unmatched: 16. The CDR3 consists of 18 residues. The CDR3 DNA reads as TGTGCCAGCAGTTTAGCGGGGAGTTTCGGGGGGGCCGGTGAGACCCAGTACTTC. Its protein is CASSLAGSFGGAGETQYF.

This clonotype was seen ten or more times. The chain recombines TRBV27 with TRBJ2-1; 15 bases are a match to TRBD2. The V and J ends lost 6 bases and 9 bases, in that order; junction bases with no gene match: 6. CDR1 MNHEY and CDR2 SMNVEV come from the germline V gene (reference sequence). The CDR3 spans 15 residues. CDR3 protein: CASSPGTSGRSEQFF. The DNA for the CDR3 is TGTGCCAGCAGCCCAGGGACTAGCGGGAGGAGTGAGCAGTTCTTC.

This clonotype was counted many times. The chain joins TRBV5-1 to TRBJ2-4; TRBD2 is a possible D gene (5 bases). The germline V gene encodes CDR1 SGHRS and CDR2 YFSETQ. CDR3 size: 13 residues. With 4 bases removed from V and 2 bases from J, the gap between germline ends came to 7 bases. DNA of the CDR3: TGCGCCAGCAGCGCGGGCTCCAAAAACATTCAGTACTTC. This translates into CASSAGSKNIQYF.

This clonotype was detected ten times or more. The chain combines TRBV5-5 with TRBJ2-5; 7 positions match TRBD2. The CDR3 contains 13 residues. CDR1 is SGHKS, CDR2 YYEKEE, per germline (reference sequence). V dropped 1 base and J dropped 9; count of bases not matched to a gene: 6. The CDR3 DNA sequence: TGTGCCAGCAGCTTGTCAGCGGCGGGGGCCCAGTACTTC. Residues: CASSLSAAGAQYF.

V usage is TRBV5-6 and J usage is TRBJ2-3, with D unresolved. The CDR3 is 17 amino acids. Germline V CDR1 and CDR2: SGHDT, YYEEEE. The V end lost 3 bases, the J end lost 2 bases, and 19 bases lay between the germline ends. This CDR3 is CASSSPGVSLNTDTQYF. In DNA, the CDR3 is TGTGCCAGCAGCTCGCCCGGAGTGTCTTTAAACACAGATACGCAGTATTTT.

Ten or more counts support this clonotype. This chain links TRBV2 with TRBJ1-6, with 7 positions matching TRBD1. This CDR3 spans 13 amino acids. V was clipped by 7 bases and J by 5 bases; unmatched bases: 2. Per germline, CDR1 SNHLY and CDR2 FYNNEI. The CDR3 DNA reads TGTGCCAGCAAGACAGGGAATAATTCACCCCTCCACTTT. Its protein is CASKTGNNSPLHF.

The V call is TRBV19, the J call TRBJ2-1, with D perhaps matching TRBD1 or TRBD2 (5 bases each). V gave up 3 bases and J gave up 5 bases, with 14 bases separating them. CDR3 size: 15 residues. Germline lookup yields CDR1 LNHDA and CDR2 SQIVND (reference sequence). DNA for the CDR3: TGTGCCAGTAGTATCGTGTGGGGGAGCAACAATGAGCAGTTCTTC. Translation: CASSIVWGSNNEQFF.

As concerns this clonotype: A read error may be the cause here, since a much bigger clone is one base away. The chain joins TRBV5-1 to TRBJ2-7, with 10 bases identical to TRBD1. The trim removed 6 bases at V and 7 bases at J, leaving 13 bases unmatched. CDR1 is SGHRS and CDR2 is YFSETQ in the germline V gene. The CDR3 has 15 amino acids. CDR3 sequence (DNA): TGCGCCAGCAACCCAAGCGGGACAGGGGATGGGGAGCAGTACTTC. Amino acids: CASNPSGTGDGEQYF.

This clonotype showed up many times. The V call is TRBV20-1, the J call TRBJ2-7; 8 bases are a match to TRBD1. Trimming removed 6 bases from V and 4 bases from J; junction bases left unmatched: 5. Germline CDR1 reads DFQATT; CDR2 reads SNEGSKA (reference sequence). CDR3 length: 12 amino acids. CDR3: CSATTGDYEQYF. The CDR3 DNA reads TGCAGTGCGACGACAGGGGATTACGAGCAGTACTTC.

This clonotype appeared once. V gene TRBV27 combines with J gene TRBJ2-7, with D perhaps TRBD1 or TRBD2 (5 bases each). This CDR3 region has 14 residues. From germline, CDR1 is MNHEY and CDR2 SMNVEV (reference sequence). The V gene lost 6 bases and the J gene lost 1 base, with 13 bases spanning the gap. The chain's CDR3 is CASSDRLNSYEQYF. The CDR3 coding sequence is TGTGCCAGCAGCGACAGACTAAATTCCTACGAGCAGTACTTC.

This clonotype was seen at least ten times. CDR3 sequence (DNA): TGTGCCAGCAGAGACTCGGGGCCCTACGAGCAGTACTTC. This codes for CASRDSGPYEQYF. This chain uses TRBV2 with TRBJ2-7; D is possibly TRBD1 or TRBD2 (5 bases each). Looked up from germline, CDR1 is SNHLY and CDR2 is FYNNEI. The CDR3 extends over 13 amino acids. V lost 6 bases, J lost 2 bases, and 11 bases lay in between.

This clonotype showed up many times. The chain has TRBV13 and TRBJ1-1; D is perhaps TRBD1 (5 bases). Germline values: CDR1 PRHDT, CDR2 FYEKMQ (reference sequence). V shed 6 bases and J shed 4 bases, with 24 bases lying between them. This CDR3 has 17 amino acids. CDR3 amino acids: CASRDMSRAGRGTEAFF. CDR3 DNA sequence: TGTGCCAGCAGAGACATGTCACGCGCAGGGAGAGGCACTGAAGCTTTCTTT. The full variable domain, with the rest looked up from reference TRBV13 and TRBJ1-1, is AAGVIQSPRHLIKEKRETATLKCYPIPRHDTVYWYQQGPGQDPQFLISFYEKMQSDKGSIPDRFSAQQFSDYHSELNMSSLELGDSALYFCASRDMSRAGRGTEAFFGQGTRLTVV.